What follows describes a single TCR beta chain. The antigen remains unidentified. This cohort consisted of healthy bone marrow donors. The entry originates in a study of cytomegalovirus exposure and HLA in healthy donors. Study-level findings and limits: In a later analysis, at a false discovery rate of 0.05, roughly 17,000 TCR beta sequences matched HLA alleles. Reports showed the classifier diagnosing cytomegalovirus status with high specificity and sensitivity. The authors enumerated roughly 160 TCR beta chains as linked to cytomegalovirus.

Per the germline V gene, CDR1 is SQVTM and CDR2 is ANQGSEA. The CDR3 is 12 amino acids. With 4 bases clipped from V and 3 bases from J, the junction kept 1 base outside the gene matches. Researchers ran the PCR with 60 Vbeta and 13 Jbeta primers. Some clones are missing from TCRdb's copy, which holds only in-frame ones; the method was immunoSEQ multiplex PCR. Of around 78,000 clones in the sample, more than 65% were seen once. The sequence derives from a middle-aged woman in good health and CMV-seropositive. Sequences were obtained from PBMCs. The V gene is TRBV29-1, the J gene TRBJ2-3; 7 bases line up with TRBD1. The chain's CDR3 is CSVGQGTDTQYF. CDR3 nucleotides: TGCAGCGTTGGACAGGGAACAGATACGCAGTATTTT.